A single sample gave rise to the 8 T cell receptor delta chains below, sequenced in a study of gamma-delta T cells after stem cell transplantation. TCRdb re-analyzed the RT-PCR reads via CATT. The sample carries about 1,700 delta-chain clones, 3.5% to 5.5% recorded once. The material sequenced was gamma-delta T cells. These receptors were taken from a human donor. It is not recorded whose cells these are; they may come from a transplant donor.

This clone was found a few times. TCRdb's protein for this DNA is that of a much larger clone and differs from the translation at residue 15, likely a read error; the protein shown is the DNA translation. The chain employs TRDV2 and TRDJ1; TRDD3 agrees at 9 bases. The germline gives CDR1 GEAIGNYY, CDR2 EKD. This CDR3 contains 16 residues. The CDR3 DNA follows: TGTGCCTGTGACCCCCTACTGGGGGAAAACACCGATAAACTCACCTTT. Its translation is CACDPLLGENTDKLTF.

On this clone itself: The protein TCRdb gives is from a much larger clone and does not agree with this DNA's translation at residue 10, likely a read error; the protein shown here comes from the DNA. The chain couples TRDV2 to TRDJ1; TRDD3 matches at 7 bases. Germline assignment: CDR1 GEAIGNYY and CDR2 EKD. CDR3 length equals 18 residues. Trimming removed 0 bases from V and 0 bases from J; junction bases left unmatched: 12. CDR3 amino acids: CACDTVTGDLVYTDKLIF. The CDR3, as DNA: TGTGCCTGTGACACCGTAACTGGGGACCTGGTGTACACCGATAAACTCATCTTT.

This clone was recorded a few times. TCRdb's protein for this DNA is that of a much larger clone and differs from the translation at residue 14, likely a read error; the protein shown is the DNA translation. This chain uses TRDV2 with TRDJ1; 8 nucleotides agree with TRDD3. Germline values: CDR1 GEAIGNYY, CDR2 EKD. The CDR3 is made up of 17 amino acids. The CDR3 region is CACDTVRALGDTDRLIF. The CDR3 DNA sequence: TGTGCCTGTGACACCGTCCGAGCTCTGGGGGACACCGATAGACTCATCTTT.

A word on this clone: A read error is the likely source, as a far larger clone sits one nucleotide away. This CDR3 is also generated by other DNA sequences in the sample. The chain joins TRDV2 to TRDJ1, with TRDD3 matching over 8 bases. Looked up from germline, CDR1 is GEAIGNYY and CDR2 is EKD. CDR3 size: 16 residues. The CDR3 reads CACDTYWGPDTDKLIF. The CDR3 nucleotides read TGTGCCTGTGACACGTACTGGGGGCCCGACACCGATAAACTCATCTTC.

The sample holds a few counts of this clone. The protein in TCRdb stems from a much larger clone and differs at residue 3 from this DNA's translation, likely a read error; here the protein is translated from the DNA. The chain uses TRDV2 and TRDJ3; the D is unclear. The CDR3 is made up of 18 amino acids. The germline gives CDR1 GEAIGNYY, CDR2 EKD. CDR3 loop: CAWDTLSGSSWDTRQMFF. CDR3 sequence (DNA): TGTGCCTGGGACACCTTAAGTGGGAGTTCCTGGGACACCCGACAGATGTTTTTC.

The CDR3 here is CACDPVLGDSTDKLIF. DNA of the CDR3: TGTGCCTGTGACCCCGTACTGGGGGATTCTACCGATAAACTCATCTTT. This chain links TRDV2 with TRDJ1, with 10 bases aligning to TRDD3. The V gene's germline CDR1 is GEAIGNYY and CDR2 EKD. V trimming: 3 bases; J trimming: 2 bases; junction bases outside the gene matches: 8. There are 16 residues in the CDR3.

This clone was detected only a few times. A read error is the likely source, as a far larger clone sits one nucleotide away. The chain uses TRDV2 and TRDJ1; unclear D gene. Germline CDR1 GEAIGNYY, CDR2 EKD. This CDR3 has 14 residues. In nucleotides, the CDR3 is TGTGCCTATGACACGATGGGCGTACGCGATAAACTCATCTTT. It yields the protein CAYDTMGVRDKLIF.

As regards this clone: This likely traces to a read error, being one base from a far larger clone. The CDR3 DNA reads TGTGCCTGTGACACCCTTTCCTCCCTTCCCCTGAGGGCCCACACCGATAAACTCATCTTT. It yields the protein CACDTLSSLPLRAHTDKLIF. The V and J genes are TRDV2 and TRDJ1, with D possibly being TRDD2 (6 bases). Germline assignment: CDR1 GEAIGNYY and CDR2 EKD. The V and J ends lost 0 bases and 0 bases respectively, with 25 bases between them. The CDR3 is 20 amino acids.